This T cell receptor (beta chain) was identified during a study of cytomegalovirus exposure and HLA in healthy donors. This CDR3 has 15 residues. Germline CDR1 is SGDLS and CDR2 is YYNGEE. V lost 0 bases and J 1 base, leaving 10 bases between the germline ends. PCR used 60 Vbeta primers and 13 Jbeta primers. Assay: immunoSEQ multiplex PCR; the TCRdb copy retains only in-frame clones and omits some. The repertoire holds 200,000 or so clones, with roughly 80% as singletons. The chain couples TRBV9 to TRBJ1-1; no firm D call. Sequencing was performed on PBMCs. The receptor's source is a girl aged 2-9 years in good health and CMV-seronegative. The CDR3 is CASSVAGRTNTEAFF. The DNA for the CDR3 is TGTGCCAGCAGCGTAGCTGGCAGAACGAACACTGAAGCTTTCTTT.